This T cell receptor beta chain was obtained from a study of cytomegalovirus exposure and HLA in healthy donors (dated by TCRdb to 2017 to 2019). Looking at the study overall: An earlier analysis of approximately 590 of the donors reported more than 250 Gb of sequence data and roughly 110 million unique TCR beta sequences from about 179 million T cells. Roughly 300 gigabases of sequencing data and around 90 million unique TCR sequences made up an early release that covered some 640 HLA-typed donors. Of the 398 genotyped donors, 75% to 85% were placed in the genetic ancestry cluster associated with self-reported Caucasian donors. The aim of the study was to test whether cataloging public T cell receptors could identify signatures of past pathogen exposure. Using immunosequencing, the study profiled T cell repertoires from about 650 subjects and related those repertoires to cytomegalovirus serostatus. A separate validation cohort of over a hundred different subjects was used in addition to the roughly 620-subject first cohort. To predict cytomegalovirus infection status, the study brought together high-throughput TCR immunosequencing, statistical association of individual TCRs with disease status, and machine learning. To study patterns of TCR occurrence, a later analysis re-analyzed previously published TCR beta repertoires from around 660 donors and added high-resolution HLA genotyping. In the later analysis, no new phenotypic data were used to find candidate immune exposures; instead, reliance was placed on TCR beta sequences and their occurrence across donors. To decide whether each TCR beta V gene segment behaved as functional or pseudogenic, an earlier analysis of some 600 of the donors relied on high-throughput TCR beta sequencing. Donor age, sex, ethnicity and CMV serostatus were compiled alongside the repertoire data. Genome-wide SNP genotypes for about 65% of the 666 donors were used in a later genetic analysis, which treated that subset as a discovery cohort. Every repertoire in the discovery cohort had been generated on one and the same sequencing platform. HLA typing included class I and class II loci at four-digit resolution. The number of typed donors differed by locus: about 620-630 for A, B, C, DRB1 and DQB1; some 540 for DQA1; some 610 for DPA1; and around 470 for DPB1. Roughly five DR-DQ haplotypes were treated as single units for association and clustering because of strong linkage in the cohort. Across 300 to 400 genotyped donors of the cohort, an average of roughly 200,000 unique TCR beta nucleotide sequences per donor were sequenced, and around 19% of those sequences were non-productive.

Results and caveats for the whole study, not just this receptor: In a later analysis, HLA-associated TCR beta chains showed more clonal expansion and lower generation probabilities than non-associated chains that were equally common. The earlier analysis of 587 of the donors excluded approximately 17 rarely observed V segments, including chromosome 9 orphons, because counts were too low. An earlier analysis of approximately 570 of the donors showed that most TCR beta V segments appeared in productive rearrangements either about 87% or about 30% of the time, which broadly matched IMGT annotations. The cohort was sequenced for TCR beta chains only, and without alpha or paired-chain data the features that could be detected were limited. Across donors, most TCR sequences were observed very rarely, whereas some public TCRs were present in many individuals. The study gave a list of 150 to 200 TCR beta chains associated with cytomegalovirus. Linkage disequilibrium might explain the correlated functional status among segregating V segments, but an unknown experimental factor could not be excluded. When HLA alleles, especially DR and DQ, strongly co-occurred, attributing TCR associations to individual alleles was difficult. A later genetic analysis associated a missense DCLRE1C variant with V-gene and J-gene trimming of TCR beta chains, and an independent cohort replicated the association. A cluster of highly shared sequence variants was judged likely to be a technical artifact of the sequencing pipeline. In a later analysis, several top co-occurrence clusters were reported to appear linked to parvovirus B19, influenza, CMV and Epstein-Barr virus. The authors suggested that the approach could potentially be extended to other disease states and immunological phenotypes. A later analysis associated around 16,000 TCR beta sequences with specific HLA alleles at a false discovery rate of 0.05. Cytomegalovirus status was reported to be diagnosed by the classifier with high specificity and sensitivity in both the original and validation cohorts. HLA typing was unavailable for some donors at each locus, so association tests used only the typed subset. The only immune exposure information available for the cohort was CMV serostatus. A further reported finding was that TCR beta sequences accurately predicted the HLA-A and HLA-B alleles for most subjects in the first cohort. According to a later analysis, TCR association rates differed among HLA loci, with DRB1 alleles showing the most associated TCRs and HLA-C alleles showing the fewest. Because the 87-base-pair reads could not distinguish some IMGT-functional V segments, including TRBV6-2 and TRBV6-3, those segments were excluded. A later genetic analysis reported fewer N-insertions in productive TCRs among donors in an Asian-associated ancestry cluster than the approximately 700-donor mean. Sequencing depth was assumed to be roughly uniform across donors in the presence/absence analyses, though that assumption may not hold. In vitro tests confirmed that a few of the cytomegalovirus-associated TCR beta chains recognize cytomegalovirus antigens. According to a later analysis, most CMV-associated TCR beta chains appeared to be HLA-restricted, and the HLA associations seemed to be driven largely by CMV exposure.

The library was produced with the immunoSEQ multiplex PCR assay. For the multiplex PCR, a mixture combining 60 forward primers for TCR Vbeta segments and 13 reverse primers for TCR Jbeta segments was used. Amplification of the CDR3 region of rearranged TCR beta genes was performed with a multiplex PCR assay on genomic DNA. The Illumina HiSeq System was used to sequence the amplified TCR beta libraries as 87-base-pair reads. As for the authors' bioinformatics: A later analysis counted some 80 million unique TCR beta chains across the 500 to 850 repertoires, and some 11 million of these chains were shared by at least two donors. Raw reads were error-corrected and collapsed into unique sequences with a nearest-neighbor algorithm that merged closely related sequences to remove PCR and sequencing errors. To assign V, D and J gene segments, CDR3 sequences were aligned to IMGT reference sequences. For a sequence to be retained, at least a six-nucleotide match to both a V gene segment and a J gene segment was required. Rearrangements were classified as productive when the CDR3 lacked stop codons and remained in frame with V and J, and all other rearrangements were classified as non-productive. CDR3 was defined according to IMGT convention as the region running from the second conserved V-encoded cysteine to the conserved J-encoded phenylalanine. In an earlier analysis of 500 to 650 of the donors, sequences lacking an unambiguous match to a single V gene segment were excluded. An earlier analysis of some 500 of the donors classified V segments as functional when productive rearrangements were above 56.7% and as segregating when the standard deviation between donors was above 5%. A statistical classification framework was built to diagnose cytomegalovirus status from the catalog of TCR beta chain sequences. A later analysis assigned V and J genes by comparing TCR nucleotide sequences with IMGT/GENE-DB human TR gene sequences. The TCRdist pipeline was used in a later analysis to assign CDR3 sequences and most-parsimonious VDJ recombination scenarios. In a later analysis, every TCR beta chain was defined by the combination of its CDR3 amino acid sequence and its V-gene family, and reads without a unique V-gene family were dropped. A later analysis removed roughly 590 highly shared, low-generation-probability nucleotide sequences to deal with suspected cross-contamination and a sequencing artifact. In a later analysis, a clonal expansion index for each public chain was calculated from normalized within-repertoire ranks of inferred template counts. In a later analysis, generation probabilities were computed using a VDJ recombination model fitted to out-of-frame rearrangements, and the results were checked against IGoR. In a later analysis, hypergeometric tests were used to score TCR-TCR, TCR-HLA and TCR-CMV co-occurrence, with a repertoire-size bias correction applied to TCR pairs. A later analysis estimated false discovery rates by permuting HLA or CMV assignments 20 times. In a later analysis, co-occurring TCRs were grouped using DBSCAN, and TCRdist sequence similarity was added for clustering within HLA-allele-positive subsets. Co-occurrence clustering excluded repertoires with fewer than 30,000 or more than 120,000 public chains, plus five with anomalous nucleotide sharing. The table comes from immuneACCESS by way of TCRdb, which keeps in-frame sequences with V and J called. Part of the clones is missing from these tables; in studies checked, under half for an unresolved V gene and the rest for unknown reasons. V and J calls plus clone size are reproduced from that table; the DNA served to infer D and trimming. The sample table lists roughly 140,000 clones, roughly three quarters of them with a count of one. The biggest ten clones account for 1.5% to 2% of the sample.

Trimming takes 4 bases from V and 0 bases from J, and the germline ends sit 7 bases apart. The CDR3, cysteine through phenylalanine, is 14 amino acids long. Just the 42-base CDR3 DNA is kept, in frame starting at base 1. CDR1 LGHNA and CDR2 YNFKEQ are derived from the germline V gene. Turning to this clone: Its binding antigen is unknown. No base quality values were provided; no much bigger clone lies one nucleotide off.

The cohort was made up of 666 healthy bone marrow donors. All cohort members were sampled while nominally healthy, although unrecorded immune exposures were likely present. The donor tested CMV seronegative, placing the donor among the 350 or so seronegative members of the cohort. Every donor gave a peripheral blood sample, and the peripheral blood mononuclear cells from that sample were used for TCR beta sequencing. Genomic DNA was extracted from the blood cell samples with the Qiagen DNeasy Blood Extraction Kit. The sequence was collected from a woman in her 30s in good health and CMV-seronegative. The sequenced sample was PBMCs. The chain links TRBV4-2 with TRBJ1-3; TRBD1 might be the D gene, on 6 matching bases. The DNA reads TGTGCCAGCAGCCGAGGGGGCTCTGGAAACACCATATATTTT. The resulting protein is CASSRGGSGNTIYF.